The clone carrying this T cell receptor beta chain was counted at least ten times. The target antigen is unknown. As for time point: sample taken at primary tumor resection. Each TCR cDNA molecule bore a unique molecular identifier. One entry per CDR3 protein results from TCRdb running MiXCR on the 5' RACE reads. The table has some 97,000 distinct CDR3 sequences, 3.5% to 5% seen once. The record originates from a study of spatial heterogeneity in lung cancer. Broader study findings: For expanded intratumoral alpha and beta TCRs, counts tracked tumor mutation counts.

This receptor was obtained from a male donor with early-stage non-small cell lung cancer. The sample in question was lung tumor tissue, obtained at surgery.

Here the CDR3 DNA reads TGTGCCAGCAGTGGTTTATATGGCTACACCTTC. Its translation: CASSGLYGYTF. This chain uses TRBV25-1 with TRBJ1-2; no definite D call. The V and J ends lost 4 bases and 5 bases respectively, with 5 bases between them. Looked up from germline, CDR1 is MGHDK and CDR2 is SYGVNS. This CDR3 region has 11 residues.